This T cell receptor beta chain was sequenced for a study of blood T cell repertoires in COVID-19. Study-wide context: Samples representing acute and convalescent COVID-19 were sourced from the United States, Italy and Spain.

This clone showed up just once. Authors' analysis steps: Using reference gene primer amplification, nucleated cell counts were estimated. The protocol was immunoSEQ multiplex PCR, while the TCRdb copy is restricted to in-frame clones and leaves out a portion. V, J and clone size reflect that table, while D and trimming were determined from the DNA. The sample shows fewer than 250,000 clones, 84% of them seen only once. CDR3 length equals 15 residues. V lost 4 bases and J lost 4, with 14 bases in between. Germline V CDR1 and CDR2: MNHEY, SMNVEV (reference sequence). Two negative PCRs, clearance, or symptom resolution were required of recovered Cohort 3 donors.

The sequence derives from a woman in her thirties or forties who had recovered from COVID-19. Specimen: PBMCs or T cells enriched from blood (not recorded which). This chain connects TRBV27 to TRBJ2-1, with D perhaps matching TRBD2 (6 bases). The CDR3 spells CASSSLAGGYNEQFF. Written as DNA, the CDR3 is TGTGCCAGCAGTTCACTAGCTGGAGGGTACAATGAGCAGTTCTTC.